These 23 T cell receptor beta chains originate from one sample sequenced in a study of blood T cell repertoires in COVID-19. Assay used: immunoSEQ multiplex PCR; TCRdb lists only in-frame clones, some missing. The sample has about 390,000 clones, more than 70% seen once. The sample consisted of peripheral blood. The source of these receptors is a woman aged 55-69 years with COVID-19, enrolled during active disease.

This chain connects TRBV4-1 to TRBJ1-5; D is ambiguous. V was shortened by 0 bases and J by 0 bases, with 12 bases between the two germline ends. From germline, CDR1 is MGHRA and CDR2 YSYEKL. The CDR3 is 17 amino acids. CDR3 in amino acids: CASSQEFWPDSNQPQHF. The CDR3 DNA reads as TGCGCCAGCAGCCAAGAATTCTGGCCTGATAGCAATCAGCCCCAGCATTTT.

The chain uses TRBV6-5 and TRBJ1-2, with 10 bases identical to TRBD1. This CDR3 has 15 amino acids. CDR1 and CDR2 from the germline V gene are MNHEY and SVGAGI. Losses at the gene ends were 4 bases for V and 5 bases for J; bases not matched to a gene: 7. CDR3 sequence (DNA): TGTGCCAGCAGTTTCGCCGGACAGGGGGTTTATGGCTACACCTTC. It is translated as CASSFAGQGVYGYTF.

The rearrangement links TRBV19 to TRBJ1-4; 9 bases agree with TRBD1. The ends lost 4 bases at V and 5 bases at J; junction bases unmatched: 5. This CDR3 is 15 amino acids long. CDR1 and CDR2 (germline): LNHDA, SQIVND (reference sequence). DNA of the CDR3: TGTGCCAGTAGTAGAGGGACAGGGAAAAATGAAAAACTGTTTTTT. This encodes CASSRGTGKNEKLFF.

The J gene is TRBJ2-4, the V gene TRBV6-2 or TRBV6-3, with 8 bases lining up with TRBD1. Unmatched junction bases numbered 7, after V lost 5 bases and J lost 1 base. Germline V gene data show CDR1 as MNHEY and CDR2 as SVGEGT. CDR3 length: 16 residues. The CDR3 DNA reads as TGTGCCAGCAGTCCCCAGGGGGCTGGTGCCAAAAACATTCAGTACTTC. Residues: CASSPQGAGAKNIQYF.

The V gene is TRBV28, the J gene TRBJ1-2; the D gene is possibly TRBD1 (5 bases). Between the trimmed V and J ends, which lost 5 bases and 2 bases, there was a span of 12 bases. The CDR3 sequence is 14 residues long. The germline gives CDR1 MDHEN, CDR2 SYDVKM. The CDR3 region has the DNA TGTGCCAGCAGTCCTGGAGGGGAAAACTATGGCTACACCTTC. It is translated as CASSPGGENYGYTF.

V gene TRBV6-5 combines with J gene TRBJ1-3; 7 nucleotides match TRBD1. CDR1 and CDR2 (germline): MNHEY, SVGAGI. J gave up 0 bases and V 6 bases, and 5 bases lay outside the gene matches. The CDR3 runs 15 residues. In nucleotides, the CDR3 is TGTGCCAGCAGGAAGACAGGGATCTCTGGAAACACCATATATTTT. This encodes CASRKTGISGNTIYF.

In the case of this clone: In the same sample, other DNA sequences code for this CDR3. The V call is TRBV13, the J call TRBJ2-1, with a possible D match to TRBD2 (6 bases). The CDR3 sequence is 15 residues long. Trimming left V 5 bases short and J 0 bases short, with 11 bases between. CDR1 PRHDT and CDR2 FYEKMQ come from the germline V gene (reference sequence). CDR3 nucleotide sequence: TGTGCCAGCAGCCTACGGAGGGGCTCCTACAATGAGCAGTTCTTC. This sequence encodes CASSLRRGSYNEQFF.

The genes are TRBV15 and TRBJ1-2, with D perhaps matching TRBD1 (6 bases). This CDR3 region has 14 residues. From germline, CDR1 is LNHNV and CDR2 YYDKDF (reference sequence). Trimming removed 0 bases at V and 4 bases at J, with 9 bases between. CDR3 bases: TGTGCCACCAGCAGAGAACAGGGCCCCTATGGCTACACCTTC. This sequence encodes CATSREQGPYGYTF. Combining the CDR3 with reference TRBV15 and TRBJ1-2 gives the whole variable domain DAMVIQNPRYQVTQFGKPVTLSCSQTLNHNVMYWYQQKSSQAPKLLFHYYDKDFNNEADTPDNFQSRRPNTSFCFLDIRSPGLGDTAMYLCATSREQGPYGYTFGSGTRLTVV.

This chain links TRBV7-3 with TRBJ2-1, with 8 bases matching TRBD2. Trimming removed 5 bases from V and 9 bases from J; junction bases left unmatched: 15. The germline gives CDR1 SGHTA, CDR2 FQGTGA. The CDR3 runs 16 residues. This chain's CDR3 is CASSPAGRGGKGEQFF. DNA of the CDR3: TGTGCCAGCAGCCCCGCTGGACGGGGGGGTAAGGGTGAGCAGTTCTTC.

The V call is TRBV3-1 (or the pseudogene TRBV3-2), the J call TRBJ2-5; D uncertain. This CDR3 is built from 13 residues. V gave up 0 bases and J gave up 1 base, with 3 bases separating them. The germline V gene has CDR1 LGHDT and CDR2 YNNKEL (reference sequence). CDR3 amino acids: CASSQELQETQYF. CDR3 DNA: TGTGCCAGCAGCCAAGAACTCCAAGAGACCCAGTACTTC.

Notes on this clone: This same CDR3 is encoded by further DNA sequences in the sample. The gene calls are TRBV9 and TRBJ2-1; D perhaps matches TRBD2 (6 bases). CDR1 SGDLS and CDR2 YYNGEE come from the germline V gene. The CDR3 is made up of 15 amino acids. V was pared by 2 bases and J by 0 bases, with 9 bases between. The CDR3 here is CASSVVGGSYNEQFF. The CDR3 nucleotides read TGTGCCAGCAGCGTCGTCGGGGGCTCCTACAATGAGCAGTTCTTC.

The gene calls are TRBV5-8 and TRBJ1-3; TRBD1 matches 7 bases. The CDR3 extends over 15 amino acids. V shed 4 bases, J shed 1 base, and the junction held 5 bases outside the gene matches. Germline CDR1 SGHTS, CDR2 YDEGEE. The CDR3 here is CASSLTGISGNTIYF. In DNA form, the CDR3 reads TGTGCCAGCAGCCTGACAGGGATTTCTGGAAACACCATATATTTT.

Note on this clone: The sample has other DNA sequences that encode this CDR3 too. This chain links TRBV2 with TRBJ1-5; TRBD1 aligns across 8 bases. V was pared by 4 bases and J by 2 bases, with 1 base of the junction left unmatched. There are 14 residues in the CDR3. Germline V gives CDR1 SNHLY, CDR2 FYNNEI. The CDR3 DNA reads TGTGCCAGCAGTGCGACAGGGGGCAATCAGCCCCAGCATTTT. Translating it yields CASSATGGNQPQHF.

The chain carries TRBV5-1 and TRBJ1-1, with 8 bases aligning to TRBD1. Germline CDR1 and CDR2: SGHRS and YFSETQ. The CDR3 length is 18 residues. V gave up 1 base and J gave up 0 bases; unmatched junction bases: 11. CDR3 bases: TGCGCCAGCAGCTTGAATCCGCCAGGGGGCGCCGTGAACACTGAAGCTTTCTTT. As protein: CASSLNPPGGAVNTEAFF. The variable domain in full, with the rest retrieved from reference TRBV5-1 and TRBJ1-1, is KAGVTQTPRYLIKTRGQQVTLSCSPISGHRSVSWYQQTPGQGLQFLFEYFSETQRNKGNFPGRFSGRQFSNSRSEMNVSTLELGDSALYLCASSLNPPGGAVNTEAFFGQGTRLTVV.

The gene calls are TRBV2 and TRBJ2-1; TRBD1 matches 7 bases. The germline gives CDR1 SNHLY, CDR2 FYNNEI. The CDR3 sequence is 16 residues long. V gave up 4 bases and J gave up 2 bases; unmatched junction bases: 8. The CDR3 DNA follows: TGTGCCAGCAGTGGCGAGGGGGCGACCGCCTACAATGAGCAGTTCTTC. Translating it yields CASSGEGATAYNEQFF.

This clone showed up just a few times. A read error may account for a junction end that differs from germline. The chain recombines TRBV19 with TRBJ1-1; 8 nucleotides agree with TRBD1. CDR1 LNHDA and CDR2 SQIVND come from the germline V gene (reference sequence). The CDR3 is 14 amino acids. CDR3 nucleotides: TGTGCCAGTAGTAGCAGGACAGGGAACCCTGAAGCTTTCTTT. Translation gives CASSSRTGNPEAFF.

The rearrangement joins TRBV7-9 to TRBJ1-1; D gene unclear. The CDR3 sequence is 14 residues long. Germline CDR1 reads SEHNR; CDR2 reads FQNEAQ (reference sequence). The V and J ends lost 5 bases and 1 base respectively, with 11 bases between them. The CDR3 region has the DNA TGTGCCAGCAGCGTGTTATCGGGGAACACTGAAGCTTTCTTT. Protein: CASSVLSGNTEAFF.

CDR3 bases: TGCGCCAGCAGCCAAATAGCGGGCTCCTACAATGAGCAGTTCTTC. Translation: CASSQIAGSYNEQFF. The V call is TRBV4-1, the J call TRBJ2-1; 7 positions match TRBD2. CDR3 length: 15 residues. The ends lost 2 bases at V and 0 bases at J; junction bases unmatched: 1. From germline, CDR1 is MGHRA and CDR2 YSYEKL.

V gene TRBV5-5 combines with J gene TRBJ1-1, with D possibly TRBD1 on 6 matching bases. The V gene lost 0 bases and the J gene lost 7 bases, with 25 bases spanning the gap. In germline, CDR1 is SGHKS, CDR2 YYEKEE (reference sequence). This CDR3 comprises 18 residues. This CDR3 is CASSLAPDSFIIIYEAFF. The DNA for the CDR3 is TGTGCCAGCAGCTTGGCCCCGGACAGTTTTATAATTATATATGAAGCTTTCTTT. Supplemented by reference TRBV5-5 and TRBJ1-1, the full variable domain reads DAGVTQSPTHLIKTRGQQVTLRCSPISGHKSVSWYQQVLGQGPQFIFQYYEKEERGRGNFPDRFSARQFPNYSSELNVNALLLGDSALYLCASSLAPDSFIIIYEAFFGQGTRLTVV.

Remarks on this clone: Other DNA sequences within the sample encode an identical CDR3. The V and J genes are TRBV6-4 and TRBJ2-3; 7 bases are shared with TRBD1. CDR1 is MRHNA, CDR2 SNTAGT, per germline. The ends lost 2 bases at V and 3 bases at J; junction bases unmatched: 2. This CDR3 comprises 14 residues. The CDR3 DNA sequence: TGTGCCAGCAGTGACAGGGGGCTTACAGATACGCAGTATTTT. Translating gives CASSDRGLTDTQYF.

The J gene is TRBJ1-2, the V gene TRBV5-1; 7 bases align to TRBD1. Looked up from germline, CDR1 is SGHRS and CDR2 is YFSETQ. The CDR3 is made up of 14 amino acids. V lost 2 bases, J lost 6 bases, and 7 bases stayed unmatched. The CDR3 region is CASSLSGGLNGYTF. CDR3 nucleotide sequence: TGCGCCAGCAGCTTATCAGGGGGACTCAATGGCTACACCTTC.

This chain's CDR3 is CASSSPGAQSYNEQFF. The CDR3 region has the DNA TGTGCCAGCAGCTCTCCAGGCGCTCAATCCTACAATGAGCAGTTCTTC. The chain uses TRBV5-4 and TRBJ2-1; D is unclear. CDR1 SGHNT and CDR2 YYREEE come from the germline V gene (reference sequence). The V end lost 3 bases, the J end lost 1 base, and 14 bases lay between the germline ends. CDR3 length: 16 amino acids.

The CDR3 region is CASSPPGNQETQYF. The CDR3 DNA follows: TGTGCCAGCAGTCCCCCAGGGAACCAAGAGACCCAGTACTTC. The V and J genes are TRBV28 and TRBJ2-5, with a possible D match to TRBD1 (5 bases). The germline V gene encodes CDR1 MDHEN and CDR2 SYDVKM. Trimming cost V 5 bases and J 0 bases, with 10 bases left between them. This CDR3 contains 14 residues.